These T cell receptor beta chains were read from a single sample in a study of control samples from healthy donors and cancer patients. Profiled with immunoSEQ multiplex PCR; TCRdb holds only in-frame clones, not every one. The sample has some 120,000 clones; approximately 90% are singletons. Input material: blood. The receptor set was obtained from a woman in her seventies in good health. Both conserved end residues are part of each CDR3. The D gene is left open where the match is weak. Size values are once, few and many counts, or a class for expanded clones, and some rows have none.

cdr3_aa: CASSVKISGANVLTF
cdr3_nt: TGTGCCAGCAGCGTAAAGATCTCTGGGGCCAACGTCCTGACTTTC
v_call: TRBV5-4
cdr3_length: 15
d_call: -
j_call: TRBJ2-6
clone_size: -

cdr3_aa: CASSLKGDSGNTIYF
cdr3_nt: TGTGCCAGCAGCTTGAAGGGGGACTCTGGAAACACCATATATTTT
v_call: TRBV5-4
cdr3_length: 15
d_call: -
j_call: TRBJ1-3
clone_size: -

cdr3_aa: CASSPTGYEQYF
cdr3_nt: TGTGCCAGCAGTCCCACCGGCTACGAGCAGTACTTC
v_call: TRBV12-3/TRBV12-4
cdr3_length: 12
d_call: -
j_call: TRBJ2-7
clone_size: -

cdr3_aa: CASSPFSGGDYNEQFF
cdr3_nt: TGTGCCAGCAGCCCGTTTAGCGGGGGGGATTACAATGAGCAGTTCTTC
v_call: TRBV7-9
cdr3_length: 16
d_call: TRBD2
j_call: TRBJ2-1
clone_size: -

cdr3_aa: CASSSPGGEGDIQYF
cdr3_nt: TGTGCCAGCAGTTCCCCTGGCGGGGAGGGAGACATTCAGTACTTC
v_call: TRBV28
cdr3_length: 15
d_call: TRBD2
j_call: TRBJ2-4
clone_size: once

cdr3_aa: CASSQSAVSGGTDTQYF
cdr3_nt: TGCGCCAGCAGCCAATCAGCGGTAAGCGGGGGAACAGATACGCAGTATTTT
v_call: TRBV4-1
cdr3_length: 17
d_call: TRBD2
j_call: TRBJ2-3
clone_size: -

cdr3_aa: CASIFLAGEQFF
cdr3_nt: TGTGCCAGCATCTTCTTGGCGGGAGAGCAGTTCTTC
v_call: TRBV5-5
cdr3_length: 12
d_call: -
j_call: TRBJ2-1
clone_size: -

cdr3_aa: CSATDGNGYTF
cdr3_nt: TGCAGTGCTACGGACGGGAATGGCTACACCTTC
v_call: TRBV20-1
cdr3_length: 11
d_call: -
j_call: TRBJ1-2
clone_size: -

cdr3_aa: CASSQDPGHAGNTIYF
cdr3_nt: TGTGCCAGCAGCCAAGATCCCGGCCACGCTGGAAACACCATATATTTT
v_call: TRBV3-1/TRBV3-2
cdr3_length: 16
d_call: -
j_call: TRBJ1-3
clone_size: -

cdr3_aa: CASSLEPSGVNSPLHF
cdr3_nt: TGTGCCAGCAGTTTGGAACCCTCAGGAGTTAATTCACCCCTCCACTTT
v_call: TRBV27
cdr3_length: 16
d_call: -
j_call: TRBJ1-6
clone_size: -

cdr3_aa: CASSQRGYGDTQYF
cdr3_nt: TGTGCCAGCTCCCAGCGGGGGTATGGAGATACGCAGTATTTT
v_call: TRBV6-5
cdr3_length: 14
d_call: TRBD2
j_call: TRBJ2-3
clone_size: few

cdr3_aa: CASSSNTQNTEAFF
cdr3_nt: TGTGCCAGCAGCTCGAACACCCAGAACACTGAAGCTTTCTTT
v_call: TRBV7-9
cdr3_length: 14
d_call: -
j_call: TRBJ1-1
clone_size: -

cdr3_aa: CASSSITGGTAWGYTF
cdr3_nt: TGTGCCAGCAGCTCTATTACAGGGGGTACCGCCTGGGGCTACACCTTC
v_call: TRBV5-4
cdr3_length: 16
d_call: TRBD1
j_call: TRBJ1-2
clone_size: few

cdr3_aa: CASSYPLAGINNEQFF
cdr3_nt: TGTGCCAGCAGTTACCCGCTAGCGGGGATCAACAATGAGCAGTTCTTC
v_call: TRBV6-2/TRBV6-3
cdr3_length: 16
d_call: TRBD2
j_call: TRBJ2-1
clone_size: few

cdr3_aa: CASSPRAGNYGYTF
cdr3_nt: TGCGCCAGCAGCCCCCGGGCGGGTAACTATGGCTACACCTTC
v_call: TRBV5-1
cdr3_length: 14
d_call: -
j_call: TRBJ1-2
clone_size: once

cdr3_aa: CASNPRTGGMNTEAFF
cdr3_nt: TGTGCCAGTAATCCCCGGACAGGGGGCATGAACACTGAAGCTTTCTTT
v_call: TRBV19
cdr3_length: 16
d_call: TRBD1
j_call: TRBJ1-1
clone_size: -

cdr3_aa: CASSLEVGRTEAFF
cdr3_nt: TGCGCCAGCAGCTTGGAGGTGGGGAGGACTGAAGCTTTCTTT
v_call: TRBV5-1
cdr3_length: 14
d_call: -
j_call: TRBJ1-1
clone_size: -

cdr3_aa: CASSLWGGGNYGYTF
cdr3_nt: TGTGCCAGCAGCTTGTGGGGAGGAGGTAACTATGGCTACACCTTC
v_call: TRBV5-4
cdr3_length: 15
d_call: -
j_call: TRBJ1-2
clone_size: -

cdr3_aa: CSVGENSNQPQHF
cdr3_nt: TGCAGCGTTGGAGAAAATAGCAATCAGCCCCAGCATTTT
v_call: TRBV29-1
cdr3_length: 13
d_call: -
j_call: TRBJ1-5
clone_size: few

cdr3_aa: CASRPGFMNTEAFF
cdr3_nt: TGTGCCAGCAGACCCGGTTTCATGAACACTGAAGCTTTCTTT
v_call: TRBV3-1/TRBV3-2
cdr3_length: 14
d_call: -
j_call: TRBJ1-1
clone_size: -

cdr3_aa: CASSLTSGGTYNEQFF
cdr3_nt: TGTGCCAGCAGCCTCACTAGCGGGGGGACCTACAATGAGCAGTTCTTC
v_call: TRBV3-1/TRBV3-2
cdr3_length: 16
d_call: TRBD2
j_call: TRBJ2-1
clone_size: -

cdr3_aa: CASSLGRGGGYTF
cdr3_nt: TGTGCCAGCAGCTTAGGTCGGGGTGGTGGCTACACCTTC
v_call: TRBV7-6
cdr3_length: 13
d_call: -
j_call: TRBJ1-2
clone_size: -

cdr3_aa: CASSIRGTEAFF
cdr3_nt: TGTGCCAGTAGTATAAGGGGAACTGAAGCTTTCTTT
v_call: TRBV19
cdr3_length: 12
d_call: -
j_call: TRBJ1-1
clone_size: -

cdr3_aa: CASSLLTGEYEQYF
cdr3_nt: TGTGCCAGCAGCTTGCTGACAGGGGAATACGAGCAGTACTTC
v_call: TRBV7-9
cdr3_length: 14
d_call: TRBD1
j_call: TRBJ2-7
clone_size: -

cdr3_aa: CASSSGLYKLHF
cdr3_nt: TGTGCCAGCAGCTCAGGACTCTATAAGTTGCACTTC
v_call: TRBV12-3/TRBV12-4
cdr3_length: 12
d_call: -
j_call: TRBJ2-7
clone_size: -

cdr3_aa: CASSQAGTQTNVLTF
cdr3_nt: TGCGCCAGCAGCCAGGCTGGGACTCAAACCAACGTCCTGACTTTC
v_call: TRBV5-1
cdr3_length: 15
d_call: -
j_call: TRBJ2-6
clone_size: once

cdr3_aa: CASSRPLAGLYF
cdr3_nt: TGTGCCAGCAGCCGTCCACTAGCGGGGCTCTACTTC
v_call: TRBV9
cdr3_length: 12
d_call: TRBD2
j_call: TRBJ2-7
clone_size: -

cdr3_aa: CASSLAEGARGYTF
cdr3_nt: TGTGCCAGCAGCTTAGCTGAGGGGGCGCGCGGCTACACCTTC
v_call: TRBV7-2
cdr3_length: 14
d_call: TRBD1
j_call: TRBJ1-2
clone_size: -

cdr3_aa: CASSLGGSNEKLFF
cdr3_nt: TGTGCCAGCAGCTTAGGGGGGTCTAATGAAAAACTGTTTTTT
v_call: TRBV11-2
cdr3_length: 14
d_call: -
j_call: TRBJ1-4
clone_size: -

cdr3_aa: CASTPGGLNTEAFF
cdr3_nt: TGTGCCAGCACCCCAGGGGGTCTGAACACTGAAGCTTTCTTT
v_call: TRBV9
cdr3_length: 14
d_call: TRBD1
j_call: TRBJ1-1
clone_size: -

cdr3_aa: CASAPTNGYEQYF
cdr3_nt: TGCGCCAGCGCCCCCACGAATGGGTACGAGCAGTACTTC
v_call: TRBV5-1
cdr3_length: 13
d_call: -
j_call: TRBJ2-7
clone_size: -

cdr3_aa: CASSYSENYEQYF
cdr3_nt: TGTGCCAGCAGTTACTCCGAAAACTACGAGCAGTACTTC
v_call: TRBV6-2/TRBV6-3
cdr3_length: 13
d_call: -
j_call: TRBJ2-7
clone_size: -

cdr3_aa: CASSYRRGGAYGYTF
cdr3_nt: TGTGCCAGCAGTTACCGCAGGGGTGGGGCCTATGGCTACACCTTC
v_call: TRBV6-6
cdr3_length: 15
d_call: -
j_call: TRBJ1-2
clone_size: once

cdr3_aa: CASSINGQGGNTIYF
cdr3_nt: TGTGCCAGCAGTATAAATGGACAGGGGGGGAACACCATATATTTT
v_call: TRBV2
cdr3_length: 15
d_call: TRBD1
j_call: TRBJ1-3
clone_size: once

cdr3_aa: CASNSGGPRANEKLFF
cdr3_nt: TGTGCCAGCAACTCGGGGGGACCCAGGGCTAATGAAAAACTGTTTTTT
v_call: TRBV2
cdr3_length: 16
d_call: -
j_call: TRBJ1-4
clone_size: -

cdr3_aa: CASSWKTGGNQPQHF
cdr3_nt: TGTGCCAGCAGTTGGAAGACAGGGGGCAATCAGCCCCAGCATTTT
v_call: TRBV27
cdr3_length: 15
d_call: TRBD1
j_call: TRBJ1-5
clone_size: -

cdr3_aa: CASSIRGQNPNTEAFF
cdr3_nt: TGTGCCAGTAGTATAAGGGGGCAGAACCCGAACACTGAAGCTTTCTTT
v_call: TRBV19
cdr3_length: 16
d_call: TRBD1
j_call: TRBJ1-1
clone_size: -

cdr3_aa: CASNQGSVSTDTQYF
cdr3_nt: TGCGCCAGCAATCAGGGATCAGTTAGCACAGATACGCAGTATTTT
v_call: TRBV5-1
cdr3_length: 15
d_call: -
j_call: TRBJ2-3
clone_size: -

cdr3_aa: CASTPTGRIGNEQFF
cdr3_nt: TGTGCCAGCACCCCGACAGGGCGAATAGGCAATGAGCAGTTCTTC
v_call: TRBV11-2
cdr3_length: 15
d_call: TRBD1
j_call: TRBJ2-1
clone_size: -

cdr3_aa: CASSPVAQGGQPQHF
cdr3_nt: TGTGCCAGCTCACCGGTCGCGCAGGGAGGTCAGCCCCAGCATTTT
v_call: TRBV18
cdr3_length: 15
d_call: -
j_call: TRBJ1-5
clone_size: -

cdr3_aa: CASTPGTGAPYTF
cdr3_nt: TGTGCCAGCACTCCAGGGACAGGGGCTCCCTACACCTTC
v_call: TRBV25-1
cdr3_length: 13
d_call: TRBD1
j_call: TRBJ1-2
clone_size: once